These T cell receptor beta chains were read from a single sample in a study of T cells in Graves' hyperthyroidism and ophthalmopathy. TCRdb re-analysed the multiplex PCR reads in MiXCR, keeping a single row per CDR3 protein. The sample shows more than 300,000 distinct CDR3 sequences, roughly 20% of them seen only once. The sample comprised blood. All receptors come from a man aged 18 to 29 with Graves' ophthalmopathy. Both conserved end residues are trimmed from each CDR3.

v_call,j_call,cdr3_aa
TRBV2,TRBJ1-5,ASSDRGSNQPQH
TRBV5-6,TRBJ1-2,ASSLALGTGDGYT
TRBV12-3/TRBV12-4,TRBJ2-5,ASSIRPGFGETQY
TRBV7-6,TRBJ2-7,ASSQFLRDRGAEQY
TRBV6-1,TRBJ2-2,ASSGTSGGVPRAGELF
TRBV7-9,TRBJ2-1,ASSSVGAKPYNEQF
TRBV27,TRBJ1-6,ASSLGKYSPLH
TRBV3-1,TRBJ2-3,ASSQMPPGIGGTDTQY
TRBV28,TRBJ2-5,ASSFERGRETQY
TRBV7-8,TRBJ1-1,ASSLNRGPNTEAF
TRBV24-1,TRBJ2-1,ATSEAGDRGLNEQF
TRBV12-3/TRBV12-4,TRBJ2-1,ASSLFRTANTEQF
TRBV7-9,TRBJ2-2,ASDPGLAAGELF
TRBV7-3,TRBJ1-2,ASSLHPGLGGGKYYGYT
TRBV19,TRBJ2-2,ASRQPGQGKTGELF